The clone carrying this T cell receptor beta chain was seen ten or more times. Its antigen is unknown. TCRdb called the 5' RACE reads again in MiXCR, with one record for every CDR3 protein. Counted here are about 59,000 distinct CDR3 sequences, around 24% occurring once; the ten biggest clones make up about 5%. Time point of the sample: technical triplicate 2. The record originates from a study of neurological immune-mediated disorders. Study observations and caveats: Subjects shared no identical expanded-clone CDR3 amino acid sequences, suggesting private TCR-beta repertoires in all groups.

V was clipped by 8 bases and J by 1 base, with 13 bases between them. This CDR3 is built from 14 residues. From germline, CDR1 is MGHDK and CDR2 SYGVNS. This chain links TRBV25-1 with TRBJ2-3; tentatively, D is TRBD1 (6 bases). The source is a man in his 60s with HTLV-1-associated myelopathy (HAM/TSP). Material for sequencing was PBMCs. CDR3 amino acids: CASSQGKGTDTQYF. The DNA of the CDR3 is TGTGCCAGCTCTCAGGGGAAGGGCACAGATACGCAGTATTTT.